This T cell receptor (beta chain) was recovered during a study of shared clonotypes between healthy human individuals. Looking at the study overall: There were three CD4 naive, three CD4 memory, two CD8 naive and one CD8 memory plates per donor.

Sequenced by immunoSEQ multiplex PCR; TCRdb stores in-frame clones only, minus some. The data hold about 2.4 million clones, with approximately 93% observed a single time. Healthy adults negative for HIV, lacking recent acute infections or vaccinations, served as donors. General observations from the study: A handful of donors showed sharing of approximately 5% of naive CD4 clonotypes. Tissue TCR repertoires likely differ from these blood-only repertoires.

This CDR3 has 13 residues. Germline V lookup: CDR1 SEHNR, CDR2 FQNEAQ (reference sequence). V lost 5 bases, J lost 5 bases, and 12 bases lay in between. Concerning this clone itself: Its antigen is unknown. Different DNA sequences within this sample yield the same CDR3.

This clonotype originated in a man younger than 30 in good health. Some clones in this sample may be carry-over from other donors' samples. The V gene is TRBV7-9, the J gene TRBJ1-1; D perhaps matches TRBD1 (5 bases). Sequenced sample: naive CD4+ T cells from PBMCs. The subset is: CD45RA+ positively selected. CDR3 in amino acids: CASSRAGGTEAFF. CDR3 nucleotide sequence: TGTGCCAGCAGCCGGGCCGGGGGGACTGAAGCTTTCTTT.